A single sample is the source of the 32 T cell receptor beta chains below, sequenced in a study of shared clonotypes between healthy human individuals. The table came from immunoSEQ multiplex PCR; TCRdb's copy has only in-frame clones and leaves some out. The data hold around 500,000 clones, with 79% observed a single time. Source material: PBMCs. The source is a woman in her forties in good health. Some clones in this sample may be carry-over from other donors' samples.

The sample holds a few counts of this clone. The chain links TRBV4-3 to TRBJ2-3, with D possibly matching TRBD2 (6 bases). The CDR3 spans 15 residues. Trimming took off 1 base at V and 4 bases at J, with 12 bases between the two ends. CDR1 and CDR2 (germline): LGHNA, YSLEER. In DNA, the CDR3 is TGCGCCAGCAGCCAAGCGACTAGTGGCGCAGATACGCAGTATTTT. Its translation is CASSQATSGADTQYF.

The J gene is TRBJ2-1, the V gene TRBV7-2, with 8 bases that match TRBD2. With 2 bases clipped from V and 6 bases from J, the junction kept 9 bases outside the gene matches. The CDR3 has 16 residues. Germline lookup yields CDR1 SGHTA and CDR2 FQGNSA. CDR3 sequence reads: CASSLQSGSTPNEQFF. CDR3 sequence (DNA): TGTGCCAGCAGCTTACAAAGCGGGAGTACGCCCAATGAGCAGTTCTTC. The full variable domain, completed using reference TRBV7-2 and TRBJ2-1, is GAGVSQSPSNKVTEKGKDVELRCDPISGHTALYWYRQSLGQGLEFLIYFQGNSAPDKSGLPSDRFSAERTGGSVSTLTIQRTQQEDSAVYLCASSLQSGSTPNEQFFGPGTRLTVL.

The V call is TRBV5-1, the J call TRBJ2-3; TRBD1 or TRBD2 may be the D gene (5 bases each). From germline, CDR1 is SGHRS and CDR2 YFSETQ. The CDR3 length is 16 residues. V lost 0 bases to trimming and J lost 4 bases, with 15 bases between them. Written as DNA, the CDR3 is TGCGCCAGCAGCTTGGAGGCAGGGCGAGGGGCAGATACGCAGTATTTT. Its protein is CASSLEAGRGADTQYF.

The CDR3 sequence: CASSDLPTPEQYF. CDR3 coding DNA: TGTGCCAGCAGTGACCTACCTACACCAGAGCAGTACTTC. The chain employs TRBV6-4 and TRBJ2-7; no firm D call. The CDR3 spans 13 residues. The V end was cut by 2 bases, the J end by 7 bases, with 12 bases between. Germline CDR1 and CDR2: MRHNA and SNTAGT.

The genes are TRBV4-2 and TRBJ2-5; D might be TRBD1 (6 bases). The CDR3 is 15 residues long. V was shortened by 0 bases and J by 4 bases, with 12 bases between the two germline ends. Germline CDR1 and CDR2: LGHNA and YNFKEQ. For the CDR3, the DNA is TGTGCCAGCAGCCAAGACGGGCAGGGGAGAGAGACCCAGTACTTC. It translates to CASSQDGQGRETQYF.

The table lists this clone with a count of one. The chain joins TRBV6-5 to TRBJ2-5; tentatively, D is TRBD1 or TRBD2 (5 bases each). There are 16 residues in the CDR3. CDR1 and CDR2 from the germline V gene are MNHEY and SVGAGI. The ends were cut back, 0 bases at V and 0 bases at J, with 11 bases in the middle. Written as DNA, the CDR3 is TGTGCCAGCAGTTACTCGGGACCAAATTACCAAGAGACCCAGTACTTC. It is translated as CASSYSGPNYQETQYF.

J is TRBJ2-2 and V is TRBV7-3; D is tentatively TRBD1 or TRBD2 (5 bases each). The CDR3 runs 14 residues. V lost 6 bases and J lost 6, with 14 bases in between. Germline CDR1 and CDR2: SGHTA and FQGTGA. The CDR3 sequence: CASRVKGDPGELFF. The CDR3 region has the DNA TGTGCCAGCAGGGTTAAAGGGGACCCCGGGGAGCTGTTTTTT. Full variable domain (outside the CDR3, taken from reference TRBV7-3 and TRBJ2-2): GAGVSQTPSNKVTEKGKYVELRCDPISGHTALYWYRQSLGQGPEFLIYFQGTGAADDSGLPNDRFFAVRPEGSVSTLKIQRTERGDSAVYLCASRVKGDPGELFFGEGSRLTVL.

In this sample, this clone is medium-sized (0.01 to 0.1%). The chain joins TRBV6-6 to TRBJ2-7; 10 bases agree with TRBD2. The trim removed 2 bases at V and 0 bases at J, leaving 4 bases unmatched. From germline, CDR1 is MNHNY and CDR2 SVGAGI (reference sequence). This CDR3 is built from 16 residues. In DNA form, the CDR3 reads TGTGCCAGCAGTTACACGGCTAGCGGGAGCTCCTACGAGCAGTACTTC. Translated, it gives CASSYTASGSSYEQYF.

This clone has a single count. The chain uses TRBV28 and TRBJ2-3, with no clear D. Trimming left V 10 bases short and J 3 bases short, with 11 bases between. Germline V lookup: CDR1 MDHEN, CDR2 SYDVKM. The CDR3 has 12 amino acids. The CDR3 DNA sequence: TGTGCCACCATAACTAATACAGATACGCAGTATTTT. Translated: CATITNTDTQYF.

The V gene is TRBV7-2, the J gene TRBJ2-7; D assignment may be TRBD1 or TRBD2 (6 bases each). CDR3 length: 16 amino acids. V lost 2 bases and J lost 1, with 15 bases in between. The germline gives CDR1 SGHTA, CDR2 FQGNSA. The CDR3 reads CASSLRGAGASYEQYF. In nucleotides, the CDR3 is TGTGCCAGCAGCTTAAGGGGGGCAGGAGCTTCCTACGAGCAGTACTTC.

CDR3 nucleotide sequence: TGTGCCAGCAGCCAGGGGGTAGCGGGAGATCGGAACGAGCAGTACTTC. It translates to CASSQGVAGDRNEQYF. The chain joins TRBV7-6 to TRBJ2-7; 9 nucleotides align to TRBD2. The CDR3 runs to 16 residues. CDR1 and CDR2 (germline): SGHVS, FNYEAQ. J lost 5 bases, V lost 5 bases, and 13 bases had no gene match.

The J gene is TRBJ2-3, the V gene TRBV6-1; no clear D gene. CDR1 and CDR2 from the germline V gene are MNHNS and SASEGT. Trimming stripped 3 bases from V and 2 bases from J, with 12 bases between. The length of the CDR3 is 15 residues. The CDR3 reads CASSEGGSHTDTQYF. The CDR3 DNA is TGTGCCAGCAGTGAGGGCGGATCCCACACAGATACGCAGTATTTT.

The chain carries TRBV18 and TRBJ2-2, with TRBD2 as a possible D gene (5 bases). Looked up from germline, CDR1 is KGHSH and CDR2 is LQKENI. Trimming took off 3 bases at V and 3 bases at J, with 14 bases between the two ends. The CDR3 has 16 amino acids. The CDR3 region is CASSPGGRRDTGELFF. The CDR3 nucleotides are TGTGCCAGCTCACCCGGTGGGAGAAGAGACACCGGGGAGCTGTTTTTT.

This chain links TRBV7-9 with TRBJ1-3, with a weak D call TRBD1 (5 bases). This CDR3 is 12 amino acids long. V dropped 5 bases and J dropped 4 bases, with 6 bases sitting between them. From germline, CDR1 is SEHNR and CDR2 FQNEAQ (reference sequence). The CDR3 loop reads CASSPGGNTIYF. The CDR3 region has the DNA TGTGCCAGCAGCCCAGGGGGAAACACCATATATTTT.

V gene TRBV15 combines with J gene TRBJ2-3; 8 positions match TRBD2. The CDR3 is made up of 17 amino acids. The ends lost 1 base at V and 5 bases at J; junction bases unmatched: 11. Germline V gene sequence: CDR1 LNHNV, CDR2 YYDKDF (reference sequence). CDR3 sequence reads: CATSRGSSGVVGDTQYF. The CDR3 nucleotides are TGTGCCACCAGCAGAGGTAGTAGCGGGGTAGTGGGAGATACGCAGTATTTT.

The V gene is TRBV4-2, the J gene TRBJ2-7; 10 bases agree with TRBD2. The germline V gene has CDR1 LGHNA and CDR2 YNFKEQ. The V and J ends lost 4 bases and 6 bases, in that order; junction bases with no gene match: 9. CDR3 size: 15 residues. The CDR3, as DNA: TGTGCCAGCAGCCCCCGGCTAGCGGGAGATGTCGAGCAGTACTTC. The encoded protein is CASSPRLAGDVEQYF.

This clone has more than one count but fewer than ten. V is TRBV28 and J is TRBJ2-1; 10 nucleotides agree with TRBD2. The CDR3 length is 15 residues. Losses at the gene ends were 3 bases for V and 6 bases for J; bases not matched to a gene: 5. The germline V gene encodes CDR1 MDHEN and CDR2 SYDVKM. Here the CDR3 reads CASSLASGSRNEQFF. The CDR3 DNA follows: TGTGCCAGCAGTTTGGCTAGCGGGAGCCGCAATGAGCAGTTCTTC.

V gene TRBV28 combines with J gene TRBJ2-1, with TRBD1 as a possible D gene (6 bases). The CDR3 sequence is 14 residues long. The V gene lost 3 bases and the J gene lost 5 bases, with 11 bases spanning the gap. Germline CDR1 is MDHEN and CDR2 is SYDVKM. This CDR3 reads CASSLGTQNNEQFF. The DNA of the CDR3 is TGTGCCAGCAGTTTGGGGACACAAAACAATGAGCAGTTCTTC.

The V and J genes are TRBV5-4 and TRBJ1-4; D unclear. Germline loops: CDR1 SGHNT, CDR2 YYREEE (reference sequence). V was shortened by 2 bases and J by 6 bases, with 8 bases between the two germline ends. The CDR3 length is 13 residues. CDR3 residues: CASSFYKDEKLFF. As DNA, the CDR3 is TGTGCCAGCAGCTTTTACAAGGATGAAAAACTGTTTTTT.

The J gene is TRBJ2-7, the V gene TRBV7-2; D unclear. V shed 1 base and J shed 3 bases, with 7 bases lying between them. The CDR3 consists of 13 residues. The germline CDR1 and CDR2 sequences are SGHTA and FQGNSA. The CDR3 loop reads CASSLGSHYEQYF. The CDR3 bases are TGTGCCAGCAGCTTAGGAAGTCACTACGAGCAGTACTTC.

The gene calls are TRBV7-2 and TRBJ2-5; D might be TRBD2 (5 bases). The CDR3 runs to 14 residues. Trimming left V 0 bases short and J 1 base short, with 6 bases between. The germline V gene has CDR1 SGHTA and CDR2 FQGNSA. This CDR3 is CASSLASAQETQYF. CDR3 DNA: TGTGCCAGCAGCTTAGCTAGCGCCCAAGAGACCCAGTACTTC. Combining the CDR3 with reference TRBV7-2 and TRBJ2-5 gives the whole variable domain GAGVSQSPSNKVTEKGKDVELRCDPISGHTALYWYRQSLGQGLEFLIYFQGNSAPDKSGLPSDRFSAERTGGSVSTLTIQRTQQEDSAVYLCASSLASAQETQYFGPGTRLLVL.

This rearrangement joins TRBV4-3 to TRBJ2-1; 9 positions match TRBD1. Germline trimming cut 4 bases from V and 3 bases from J; bases unmatched to any gene: 4. The CDR3 is 15 amino acids. Germline V lookup: CDR1 LGHNA, CDR2 YSLEER. The CDR3 DNA sequence: TGCGCCAGCAGCCTACCGGGACAGGGCTACAATGAGCAGTTCTTC. It codes for CASSLPGQGYNEQFF.

By share of the sample, this clone is medium-sized. J is TRBJ2-2 and V is TRBV4-2; 8 bases line up with TRBD2. J gave up 5 bases and V 2 bases, and 13 bases lay outside the gene matches. Germline V CDR1 and CDR2: LGHNA, YNFKEQ. The CDR3 has 18 amino acids. The CDR3 spells CASSQFLSAGASTGELFF. CDR3 bases: TGTGCCAGCAGCCAATTCCTCTCAGCGGGAGCCTCTACCGGGGAGCTGTTTTTT.

V gene TRBV28 combines with J gene TRBJ2-4; D possibly uses TRBD1 or TRBD2 (6 bases each). From germline, CDR1 is MDHEN and CDR2 SYDVKM. The CDR3 loop spans 18 amino acids. Trimming left V 6 bases short and J 3 bases short, with 24 bases between. CDR3 in amino acids: CASRRRGTWGYGKNIQYF. In nucleotides, the CDR3 is TGTGCCAGCAGAAGGAGGGGGACCTGGGGGTATGGCAAAAACATTCAGTACTTC.

V usage is TRBV4-1 and J usage is TRBJ1-5; D is possibly TRBD1 (5 bases). V was clipped by 1 base and J by 9 bases, with 13 bases between them. This CDR3 comprises 14 residues. CDR1 and CDR2 (germline): MGHRA, YSYEKL. This CDR3 reads CASSQVGRGSPQHF. Here the CDR3 DNA reads TGCGCCAGCAGCCAAGTGGGGCGGGGCTCGCCCCAGCATTTT.

The rearrangement links TRBV4-2 to TRBJ2-5; the match to TRBD1 covers 10 bases. The V and J ends lost 1 base and 5 bases, in that order; junction bases with no gene match: 7. CDR3 size: 16 residues. Germline V gives CDR1 LGHNA, CDR2 YNFKEQ. This CDR3 reads CASSQVGQGNLETQYF. The CDR3 DNA reads TGTGCCAGCAGCCAAGTGGGACAGGGGAATCTGGAGACCCAGTACTTC.

J is TRBJ2-2 and V is TRBV19, with D possibly being TRBD2 (6 bases). Germline CDR1 is LNHDA and CDR2 is SQIVND (reference sequence). The length of the CDR3 is 14 residues. The V end lost 6 bases, the J end lost 1 base, and 9 bases lay between the germline ends. The CDR3 coding sequence is TGTGCCAGTAGCTGGGACTGGAACACCGGGGAGCTGTTTTTT. It translates to CASSWDWNTGELFF. Drawing the rest from reference TRBV19 and TRBJ2-2, the complete variable domain is DGGITQSPKYLFRKEGQNVTLSCEQNLNHDAMYWYRQDPGQGLRLIYYSQIVNDFQKGDIAEGYSVSREKKESFPLTVTSAQKNPTAFYLCASSWDWNTGELFFGEGSRLTVL.

The chain links TRBV2 to TRBJ1-3; D unresolved. Germline CDR1 SNHLY, CDR2 FYNNEI. Trimming left V 4 bases short and J 8 bases short, with 12 bases between. The CDR3 is made up of 13 amino acids. The CDR3 reads CASSGSLLDTIYF. Here the CDR3 DNA reads TGTGCCAGCAGTGGCAGTCTCTTGGACACCATATATTTT.

This clone was picked up a small number of times. V and J are TRBV4-1 and TRBJ2-3; D gene ambiguous. This CDR3 has 13 amino acids. Trimming removed 1 base at V and 6 bases at J, with 8 bases between. Germline lookup yields CDR1 MGHRA and CDR2 YSYEKL. For the CDR3, the DNA is TGCGCCAGCAGCCAAGCTGCGTTCGATACGCAGTATTTT. Translation gives CASSQAAFDTQYF.

The chain has TRBV7-6 and TRBJ2-3; D is undetermined. Trimming removed 2 bases at V and 2 bases at J, with 5 bases between. In germline, CDR1 is SGHVS, CDR2 FNYEAQ. This CDR3 is 13 amino acids long. DNA for the CDR3: TGTGCCAGCAGCTTATATACCACAGATACGCAGTATTTT. Its translation: CASSLYTTDTQYF. Based on the CDR3 plus reference TRBV7-6 and TRBJ2-3, the full variable domain is GAGVSQSPRYKVTKRGQDVALRCDPISGHVSLYWYRQALGQGPEFLTYFNYEAQQDKSGLPNDRFSAERPEGSISTLTIQRTEQRDSAMYRCASSLYTTDTQYFGPGTRLTVL.

This clone was recorded only once. The J gene is TRBJ2-7, the V gene TRBV29-1; no definite D call. CDR3 length equals 12 residues. Between the trimmed V and J ends, which lost 1 base and 6 bases, there was a span of 10 bases. Germline V gene data show CDR1 as SQVTM and CDR2 as ANQGSEA. The CDR3 sequence is CSVEADHTEQYF. For the CDR3, the DNA is TGCAGCGTTGAAGCCGACCACACCGAGCAGTACTTC.

The CDR3: CASSAGGGNQPQHF. The CDR3 DNA follows: TGTGCCAGCAGTGCTGGAGGGGGCAATCAGCCCCAGCATTTT. The chain uses TRBV6-4 and TRBJ1-5; weak D call: TRBD1 (5 bases). The CDR3 extends over 14 amino acids. V was cut by 4 bases and J by 2 bases, with 9 bases left in between. In germline, CDR1 is MRHNA, CDR2 SNTAGT.